The rows below give T cell receptor beta chains drawn from one sample of a study of identical twins. TCRdb used MiXCR to reprocess the 5' RACE reads, holding one entry per CDR3 protein. This table has 1.5 million or so distinct CDR3 sequences, around 29% appearing once. Sequences were obtained from cord blood. All receptors derive from a newborn girl in good health. Both conserved end residues are part of each CDR3. A D gene is named only where the DNA matches it firmly. Clone size is shown for a subset of rows, as once, few, many or a class of expanded clone.

>.|TRBV12-3/TRBV12-4|TRBD2|TRBJ2-4
CASSFRLAGPYNEQYF
TGTGCCAGCAGTTTCCGCCTAGCGGGGCCATACAATGAGCAGTACTTC
>.|TRBV28|.|TRBJ1-4
CASRERGRLREKLFF
TGTGCCAGCAGAGAGAGAGGGAGGTTACGGGAAAAACTGTTTTTT
>.|TRBV3-1|.|TRBJ1-1
CASSNSGAEAFF
TGTGCCAGCAGCAATTCAGGGGCTGAAGCTTTCTTT
>.|TRBV7-9|TRBD1|TRBJ2-7
CASSGQGRGSYEQYF
TGTGCCAGCAGCGGACAGGGAAGAGGCTCCTACGAGCAGTACTTC
>few|TRBV20-1|.|TRBJ2-1
CSASSTGLQFF
TGCAGTGCTAGTTCTACGGGACTTCAGTTCTTC
>once|TRBV5-1|.|TRBJ2-1
CASSWDNPNEQFF
TGCGCCAGCAGCTGGGACAACCCAAATGAGCAGTTCTTC
>.|TRBV9|.|TRBJ1-1
CASSVGGWGTEAFF
TGTGCCAGCAGCGTAGGAGGGTGGGGCACTGAAGCTTTCTTT
>few|TRBV5-1|TRBD2|TRBJ2-3
CASSFGGAIDTQYF
TGCGCCAGCAGCTTCGGGGGGGCTATAGATACGCAGTATTTT
>.|TRBV10-1|.|TRBJ1-4
CASSDRLAGKLFF
TGCGCCAGCAGTGACCGTCTGGCCGGAAAACTGTTTTTT
>.|TRBV20-1|.|TRBJ2-6
CSARDRHSGANVLTF
TGCAGTGCTAGAGATCGACACTCTGGGGCCAACGTCCTGACTTTC
>few|TRBV28|.|TRBJ1-2
CASSSGAIAYYGYTF
TGTGCCAGCAGTTCAGGGGCGATTGCGTACTATGGCTACACCTTC
>.|TRBV10-3|.|TRBJ2-3
CAISEYGTDTQYF
TGTGCCATCAGTGAGTACGGAACAGATACGCAGTATTTT
>.|TRBV28|.|TRBJ2-2
CASSLPLPSRVGELFF
TGTGCCAGCAGTTTACCACTTCCAAGTCGGGTCGGGGAGCTGTTTTTT
>few|TRBV3-1|TRBD2|TRBJ2-4
CASSQDRSGGPFPKNIQYF
TGTGCCAGCAGCCAAGATCGGAGCGGGGGCCCCTTTCCCAAAAACATTCAGTACTTC
>.|TRBV9|.|TRBJ2-2
CAGSAYALKSVTGELFF
TGTGCCGGCAGCGCGTATGCCTTGAAATCTGTAACCGGGGAGCTGTTTTTT
>many|TRBV27|TRBD1|TRBJ2-5
CASSQTGGEETQYF
TGTGCCAGCAGTCAGACAGGGGGCGAAGAGACCCAGTACTTC
>.|TRBV5-4|.|TRBJ2-5
CASSLASGANEQYF
TGTGCCAGCAGCTTGGCGTCGGGGGCGAATGAGCAGTACTTC
>.|TRBV6-6|.|TRBJ2-3
CASNPIAGWTDTQYF
TGTGCCAGCAACCCCATCGCGGGTTGGACAGATACGCAGTATTTT
>few|TRBV11-2|.|TRBJ2-1
CASSLTGIRPQFF
TGTGCCAGCAGTCTTACAGGGATTCGGCCCCAGTTCTTC
>.|TRBV6-5|.|TRBJ2-7
CASRPSRRSYEQYF
TGTGCCAGCAGGCCCTCACGGAGATCCTACGAGCAGTACTTC
>few|TRBV20-1|TRBD2|TRBJ2-5
CSASRGLAGETQYF
TGCAGTGCTAGTCGGGGACTAGCGGGAGAGACCCAGTACTTC
>few|TRBV10-3|.|TRBJ2-3
CAISRRGISTDTQYF
TGTGCCATCAGTCGTCGCGGGATAAGCACAGATACGCAGTATTTT
>.|TRBV20-1|.|TRBJ2-5
CSARKLARDQETQYF
TGCAGTGCTAGGAAGCTAGCGAGGGACCAAGAGACCCAGTACTTC
>many|TRBV10-3|.|TRBJ2-4
CAISSHREGTKNIQYF
TGTGCCATCAGTTCGCACAGGGAAGGGACCAAAAACATTCAGTACTTC
>.|TRBV27|.|TRBJ1-1
CASMGGRDTEAFF
TGTGCCAGCATGGGGGGGCGCGACACTGAAGCTTTCTTT
>.|TRBV4-2|TRBD1|TRBJ2-5
CASSESRGTDQETRYF
TGTGCCAGCAGCGAAAGTCGTGGGACAGACCAAGAGACCCGGTACTTC
>.|TRBV5-1|.|TRBJ2-2
CASSLGGPREFWNTGELFF
TGCGCCAGCAGCTTGGGGGGGCCGAGGGAATTCTGGAACACCGGGGAGCTGTTTTTT
>many|TRBV2|.|TRBJ1-2
CASSEGALNYGYTF
TGTGCCAGCAGCGAAGGGGCCCTGAACTATGGCTACACCTTC
>.|TRBV7-2|.|TRBJ2-7
CASSLDRRGQYF
TGTGCCAGCAGCTTAGATCGCCGAGGGCAGTACTTC
>.|TRBV3-1|TRBD1|TRBJ2-7
CASSPPGQLSYEQYF
TGTGCCAGCAGCCCCCCGGGACAGCTCTCCTACGAGCAGTACTTC
>.|TRBV10-3|.|TRBJ2-3
CAIMSGSTDTQYF
TGTGCCATCATGAGCGGGAGCACAGATACGCAGTATTTT
>.|TRBV2|.|TRBJ1-4
CASNDAAATNEKLFF
TGTGCCAGCAACGACGCGGCAGCAACTAATGAAAAACTGTTTTTT
>few|TRBV28|TRBD1|TRBJ2-2
CASSFYFPGQVNTGELFF
TGTGCCAGCAGTTTCTACTTTCCGGGACAGGTGAACACCGGGGAGCTGTTTTTT
>many|TRBV5-6|.|TRBJ2-1
CASSLGLTSYNEQFF
TGCGCCAGCAGCTTGGGACTTACCTCCTACAATGAGCAGTTCTTC
>.|TRBV5-1|.|TRBJ2-7
CASSLSTLSYEQYF
TGCGCCAGCAGCTTGTCGACACTGTCCTACGAGCAGTACTTC
>.|TRBV4-1|.|TRBJ1-4
CASSHDSNEKLFF
TGCGCCAGCAGCCATGACAGTAATGAAAAACTGTTTTTT
>.|TRBV7-9|TRBD2|TRBJ2-3
CASSLGISGSRQGLTDTQYF
TGTGCCAGCAGCTTAGGAATTAGCGGGAGCCGCCAGGGACTCACAGATACGCAGTATTTT
>many|TRBV4-2|TRBD1|TRBJ1-2
CASSPDRGPNYGYTF
TGTGCCAGCAGCCCCGACAGGGGGCCTAACTATGGCTACACCTTC
>few|TRBV6-5|.|TRBJ2-5
CASSYAAPLQETQYF
TGTGCCAGCAGTTACGCGGCCCCCCTCCAAGAGACCCAGTACTTC
>.|TRBV29-1|TRBD1|TRBJ1-5
CSVAGQGADGNQPQHF
TGCAGCGTTGCTGGACAGGGGGCTGACGGCAATCAGCCCCAGCATTTT
>.|TRBV5-1|TRBD1|TRBJ2-5
CASSGRTGGAYNEQYF
TGCGCCAGCAGCGGAAGGACAGGGGGCGCGTACAATGAGCAGTACTTC
>.|TRBV20-1|TRBD1|TRBJ1-4
CSAHRDSNEKLFF
TGCAGTGCTCACCGGGACAGTAATGAAAAACTGTTTTTT
>few|TRBV2|.|TRBJ2-2
CASKGLATGELFF
TGTGCCAGCAAGGGGCTAGCTACCGGGGAGTTGTTTTTT
>few|TRBV5-1|TRBD2|TRBJ2-1
CASQRDPTYNEQFF
TGCGCCAGCCAGCGGGACCCCACCTACAATGAGCAGTTCTTC
>.|TRBV3-1|.|TRBJ2-1
CASSHILNGGNEQFF
TGTGCCAGCAGCCACATACTAAATGGGGGCAATGAGCAGTTCTTC
>few|TRBV7-8|.|TRBJ2-1
CASSPLAHSYNEQFF
TGTGCCAGCAGCCCCTTAGCCCATTCGTACAATGAGCAGTTCTTC
>.|TRBV29-1|TRBD2|TRBJ2-3
CSVGLAGRAQATQYF
TGCAGCGTGGGACTAGCGGGAAGGGCACAGGCTACGCAGTATTTT
>.|TRBV9|TRBD2|TRBJ2-7
CASSGRTSGSYEQYF
TGTGCCAGCAGCGGCAGGACTAGCGGGAGTTACGAGCAGTACTTC
>.|TRBV27|.|TRBJ2-7
CASSLRRANNEQYF
TGTGCCAGCAGTCTTAGGAGGGCCAACAATGAGCAGTACTTC
>few|TRBV5-1|.|TRBJ1-1
CASRELQNTEAFF
TGCGCCAGCAGGGAATTACAGAACACTGAAGCTTTCTTT
>.|TRBV28|.|TRBJ2-7
CASRTPGQVYEQYF
TGTGCCAGCAGGACACCGGGACAAGTCTACGAGCAGTACTTC
>many|TRBV4-2|TRBD2|TRBJ2-7
CASSQARLAGEDEQYF
TGTGCCAGCAGCCAAGCCCGACTAGCGGGAGAAGACGAGCAGTACTTC